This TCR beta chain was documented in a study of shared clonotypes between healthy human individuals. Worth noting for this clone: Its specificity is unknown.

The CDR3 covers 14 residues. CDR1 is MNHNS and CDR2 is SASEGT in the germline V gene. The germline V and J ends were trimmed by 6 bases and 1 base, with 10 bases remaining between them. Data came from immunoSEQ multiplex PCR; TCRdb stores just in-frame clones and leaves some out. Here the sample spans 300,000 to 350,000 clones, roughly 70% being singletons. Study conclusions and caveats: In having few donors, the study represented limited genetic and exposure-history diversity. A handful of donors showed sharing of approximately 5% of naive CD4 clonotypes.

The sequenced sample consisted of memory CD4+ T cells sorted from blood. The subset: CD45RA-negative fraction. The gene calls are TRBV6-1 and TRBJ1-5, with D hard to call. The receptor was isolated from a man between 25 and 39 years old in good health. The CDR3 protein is CASRESESNQPQHF. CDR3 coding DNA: TGTGCCAGCAGGGAAAGTGAGAGCAATCAGCCCCAGCATTTT.